This TCR beta chain was observed in a study of blood T cells in healthy people across ages. A second PCR of roughly 6 to 12 cycles used a sample-barcoded 5' primer and a J-beta primer mix. A tag from a template-switch adaptor with 12 random nucleotides marked each cDNA molecule. TCRdb independently ran MiXCR on the 5' RACE reads; one entry per CDR3 protein. The data contain 550,000 to 700,000 distinct CDR3 sequences, about 25% of them seen just once; the ten biggest clones take up less than 20%. This clonotype was seen only a few times. The V and J ends lost 0 bases and 3 bases, in that order; junction bases with no gene match: 4. This CDR3 is built from 15 residues. CDR1 SGHTA and CDR2 FQGNSA come from the germline V gene.

The material sequenced was blood. This clonotype was sampled from a woman between 70 and 85 years old in good health. V usage is TRBV7-2 and J usage is TRBJ1-1; 7 bases align to TRBD1. In DNA form, the CDR3 reads TGTGCCAGCAGCTTAGCGTTCAGGGGGGACACTGAAGCTTTCTTT. It translates to CASSLAFRGDTEAFF. Combining the CDR3 with reference TRBV7-2 and TRBJ1-1 gives the whole variable domain GAGVSQSPSNKVTEKGKDVELRCDPISGHTALYWYRQSLGQGLEFLIYFQGNSAPDKSGLPSDRFSAERTGGSVSTLTIQRTQQEDSAVYLCASSLAFRGDTEAFFGQGTRLTVV.